These T cell receptor beta chains were read from a single sample in a study of T cell repertoires in cytomegalovirus infection. These receptors have no known antigen. TCRdb recomputed calls from the reads with MiXCR, one row per CDR3 protein. Found here are a few hundred thousand distinct CDR3 sequences, approximately 40% of them singletons; the top ten hold 48%. Sequencing used cultured PBMCs, obtained from culture after CMV antigen stimulation. All receptors come from a human donor in good health (CMV status not recorded). Some clones in this sample may be carry-over from other donors' samples. The CDR3 runs from the conserved cysteine through the conserved F or W. D genes are given only for firm matches. Where a row states a size, it is once, few, many or the class of an expanded clone; other rows omit it.

CASSGTTGGADSPLHF	TGTGCCAGCAGCGGTACTACAGGGGGCGCGGATTCACCCCTCCACTTT	TRBD1	TRBV2	TRBJ1-6	NA
CASRGTTGGSAFF	TGTGCCAGCAGAGGGACCACAGGGGGCTCAGCTTTCTTT	TRBD1	TRBV7-2	TRBJ1-1	NA
CSVGPSSGNTIYF	TGCAGCGTTGGTCCGAGCTCTGGAAACACCATATATTTT	NA	TRBV29-1	TRBJ1-3	NA
CASSTVAKNIQYF	TGTGCCAGCAGTACAGTAGCCAAAAACATTCAGTACTTC	NA	TRBV6-2/TRBV6-3	TRBJ2-4	NA
CASTFWDRPYEQYF	TGTGCCAGCACCTTTTGGGACAGGCCCTACGAGCAGTACTTC	TRBD1	TRBV12-3/TRBV12-4	TRBJ2-7	once
CATAAGDSPHNEQFF	TGTGCCACCGCGGCAGGGGACAGTCCCCATAATGAGCAGTTCTTC	TRBD1	TRBV2	TRBJ2-1	NA
CASSLRSQANQPQHF	TGTGCCAGCAGCTTGAGGTCCCAGGCTAATCAGCCCCAGCATTTT	NA	TRBV7-2	TRBJ1-5	many
CASSAKRDRVGGYTF	TGTGCCAGCAGCGCGAAGCGGGACAGGGTGGGGGGCTACACCTTC	TRBD1	TRBV7-8	TRBJ1-2	many
CASSLPQQAPGNSGNTIYF	TGTGCCAGCAGCTTACCACAACAGGCCCCGGGGAACTCTGGAAACACCATATATTTT	NA	TRBV7-2	TRBJ1-3	many
CASNTPGQGQRDYGYTF	TGTGCCAGCAACACCCCGGGACAAGGCCAAAGGGACTATGGCTACACCTTC	NA	TRBV28	TRBJ1-2	NA
CASSQGDRYNQPQHF	TGCGCCAGCAGCCAAGGGGACAGGTACAATCAGCCCCAGCATTTT	TRBD1	TRBV4-1	TRBJ1-5	few
CASSHRGGYSNQPQHF	TGTGCCAGCAGTCACAGGGGGGGGTATAGCAATCAGCCCCAGCATTTT	TRBD1	TRBV28	TRBJ1-5	NA
CASSQGLAGGPEETQYF	TGTGCCAGCAGCCAAGGACTAGCGGGGGGGCCGGAGGAGACCCAGTACTTC	TRBD2	TRBV4-2	TRBJ2-5	NA
CSASRDAGETQYF	TGCAGTGCTAGCCGGGACGCCGGAGAGACCCAGTACTTC	NA	TRBV20-1	TRBJ2-5	NA
CASCTGTGRAFF	TGTGCCAGTTGTACAGGGACCGGTCGAGCTTTCTTT	NA	TRBV19	TRBJ1-1	NA
CASNPGTVSYEQYF	TGTGCCAGCAATCCCGGGACAGTCTCCTACGAGCAGTACTTC	TRBD1	TRBV6-6	TRBJ2-7	once
CASSDGLGIPDTQYF	TGTGCCAGCAGTGATGGGTTAGGGATTCCTGATACGCAGTATTTT	NA	TRBV25-1	TRBJ2-3	NA